The 25 T cell receptor beta chains in this list originate from one sample, sequenced in a study of shared clonotypes between healthy human individuals. Profiled with immunoSEQ multiplex PCR; TCRdb holds only in-frame clones, not every one. Of approximately 700,000 clones listed, more than 70% were seen once; the top ten hold roughly 2%. Sequences were obtained from memory CD4+ T cells sorted from blood. Subset defined: CD45RA-negative fraction. The receptors come from a woman aged 25 to 39 in good health.

The chain couples TRBV30 to TRBJ1-5; 7 bases fit TRBD1. V shed 4 bases and J 2 bases; nucleotides not matched to a gene: 5. Germline CDR1 and CDR2: GTSNPN and SVGIG (reference sequence). The CDR3 consists of 14 residues. The CDR3 reads CAWTKTGGNQPQHF. The DNA of the CDR3 is TGTGCCTGGACTAAAACAGGGGGCAATCAGCCCCAGCATTTT.

The gene calls are TRBV5-8 and TRBJ2-1, with D possibly matching TRBD2 (6 bases). V was pared by 4 bases and J by 0 bases, with 11 bases between. Germline CDR1 and CDR2: SGHTS and YDEGEE. CDR3 length: 15 residues. The CDR3 sequence is CASSGAGRSYNEQFF. The DNA for the CDR3 is TGTGCCAGCAGCGGAGCGGGCCGCTCCTACAATGAGCAGTTCTTC. The whole variable domain, filled in from reference TRBV5-8 and TRBJ2-1, reads EAGVTQSPTHLIKTRGQQATLRCSPISGHTSVYWYQQALGLGLQFLLWYDEGEERNRGNFPPRFSGRQFPNYSSELNVNALELEDSALYLCASSGAGRSYNEQFFGPGTRLTVL.

This sequence joins TRBV7-2 and TRBJ2-3; 7 positions match TRBD2. The CDR3 sequence is 15 residues long. Per the germline V gene, CDR1 is SGHTA and CDR2 is FQGNSA. V was clipped by 2 bases and J by 7 bases; unmatched bases: 9. The DNA of the CDR3 is TGTGCCAGCAGCTTAAACCCAGCGGGACTGAATACGCAGTATTTT. Residues: CASSLNPAGLNTQYF.

The rearrangement uses TRBV5-1 and TRBJ2-7; 9 bases line up with TRBD2. V shed 3 bases, J shed 4 bases, and the junction held 11 bases outside the gene matches. The CDR3 length is 16 residues. Germline CDR1 is SGHRS and CDR2 is YFSETQ. CDR3: CASSWGVTSGAYEQYF. The CDR3 coding sequence is TGCGCCAGCAGCTGGGGGGTGACTAGCGGAGCTTACGAGCAGTACTTC.

This clone was observed at least ten times. This sequence joins TRBV7-9 and TRBJ2-7, with 8 bases matching TRBD2. Trimming cost V 3 bases and J 3 bases; bases outside gene matches: 4. CDR1 SEHNR and CDR2 FQNEAQ come from the germline V gene (reference sequence). The CDR3 is 14 amino acids. CDR3 residues: CASSFSGKNYEQYF. The CDR3 DNA sequence: TGTGCCAGCAGCTTTAGCGGGAAGAACTACGAGCAGTACTTC.

V and J are TRBV18 and TRBJ1-2; D possibly corresponds to TRBD1 (5 bases). Trimming stripped 0 bases from V and 8 bases from J, with 13 bases between. Per the germline V gene, CDR1 is KGHSH and CDR2 is LQKENI. There are 14 residues in the CDR3. The CDR3 is CASSPPGRQMGYTF. The CDR3 nucleotides read TGTGCCAGCTCACCACCGGGACGGCAGATGGGCTACACCTTC.

The genes are TRBV4-1 and TRBJ1-1; D is possibly TRBD1 (6 bases). This CDR3 is 13 amino acids long. With 2 bases removed from V and 3 bases from J, the gap between germline ends came to 7 bases. Germline CDR1 and CDR2: MGHRA and YSYEKL. The CDR3 protein is CASSQHRDTEAFF. The DNA of the CDR3 is TGCGCCAGCAGCCAACACAGGGACACTGAAGCTTTCTTT.

A few counts support this clone. The sample holds other DNA sequences that translate to the same CDR3. The gene calls are TRBV5-1 and TRBJ2-1, with TRBD2 matching 9 bases. The CDR3 is 15 amino acids. Germline V gene data show CDR1 as SGHRS and CDR2 as YFSETQ. V shed 0 bases and J 5 bases; nucleotides not matched to a gene: 3. CDR3 coding DNA: TGCGCCAGCAGCTTGGGACTAGCGGTAAACAATGAGCAGTTCTTC. It codes for CASSLGLAVNNEQFF.

The chain is built from TRBV7-9 and TRBJ1-2; no clear D gene. V lost 2 bases and J 6 bases, leaving 10 bases between the germline ends. The germline gives CDR1 SEHNR, CDR2 FQNEAQ (reference sequence). The CDR3 runs to 13 residues. The CDR3 here is CASSLTTDDGYTF. As DNA, the CDR3 is TGTGCCAGCAGCTTAACCACGGACGATGGCTACACCTTC.

This clone was seen a handful of times. The gene calls are TRBV4-1 and TRBJ2-5, with D unresolved. V shed 1 base and J shed 5 bases, with 8 bases lying between them. This CDR3 region has 13 residues. Germline V gene data show CDR1 as MGHRA and CDR2 as YSYEKL. CDR3 region: CASSQGYGETQYF. DNA for the CDR3: TGCGCCAGCAGCCAAGGATACGGGGAGACCCAGTACTTC.

The V gene is TRBV5-1, the J gene TRBJ2-2, with unresolved D. The CDR3 has 17 residues. V lost 0 bases and J 5 bases, leaving 17 bases between the germline ends. Germline lookup yields CDR1 SGHRS and CDR2 YFSETQ. The CDR3 sequence is CASSLAPGRSGTGELFF. The CDR3 nucleotides are TGCGCCAGCAGCTTGGCTCCAGGAAGGTCAGGTACCGGGGAGCTGTTTTTT.

The V call is TRBV2, the J call TRBJ1-3; maybe TRBD1 (6 bases). Germline CDR1 and CDR2: SNHLY and FYNNEI. V was clipped by 3 bases and J by 4 bases, with 13 bases between them. This CDR3 contains 15 residues. As DNA, the CDR3 is TGTGCCAGCAGTGAGGCACGGGGGCACGGAAACACCATATATTTT. Amino acids: CASSEARGHGNTIYF.

This clone was counted a few times. At the DNA level, this CDR3 is encoded by other sequences in the same sample as well. The V gene is TRBV9, the J gene TRBJ2-2; 14 bases are a match to TRBD2. The CDR3 runs 16 residues. From germline, CDR1 is SGDLS and CDR2 YYNGEE. V lost 4 bases and J lost 6; bases outside the gene matches: 5. Here the CDR3 DNA reads TGTGCCAGCAGCCTACGACTAGCGGGAGGGCCCGGGGAGCTGTTTTTT. Its protein product is CASSLRLAGGPGELFF.

This chain links TRBV2 with TRBJ2-1, with 8 bases fitting TRBD2. The J segment lost 0 bases and the V segment lost 2 bases, leaving 6 bases of the junction unmatched. CDR3 length equals 17 residues. Per the germline V gene, CDR1 is SNHLY and CDR2 is FYNNEI. The chain's CDR3 is CASSERREGYSYNEQFF. As DNA, the CDR3 is TGTGCCAGCAGTGAACGTCGGGAGGGTTACTCCTACAATGAGCAGTTCTTC.

This clone was found a few times. The chain carries TRBV6-5 and TRBJ1-2; no clear D. The CDR3 sequence is 15 residues long. Trimming cost V 0 bases and J 8 bases, with 16 bases left between them. Germline V CDR1 and CDR2: MNHEY, SVGAGI. CDR3 DNA: TGTGCCAGCAGTTACTCGAACAGCCAACGGCGCGGCTACACCTTC. Translated, it gives CASSYSNSQRRGYTF.

V and J are TRBV5-1 and TRBJ2-5; unclear D gene. This CDR3 contains 15 residues. Germline V gives CDR1 SGHRS, CDR2 YFSETQ. The germline V and J ends were trimmed by 6 bases and 3 bases, with 18 bases remaining between them. The CDR3 spells CASTEMGGVEETQYF. CDR3 nucleotides: TGCGCCAGCACGGAGATGGGTGGGGTAGAAGAGACCCAGTACTTC.

V usage is TRBV19 and J usage is TRBJ1-3; D is possibly TRBD1 (5 bases). Germline CDR1 is LNHDA and CDR2 is SQIVND (reference sequence). The CDR3 sequence is 15 residues long. V shed 8 bases and J shed 0 bases, with 14 bases lying between them. In DNA, the CDR3 is TGTGCCAGTCGGGGCCTCTGGAGCTCTGGAAACACCATATATTTT. Its protein product is CASRGLWSSGNTIYF.

This CDR3 is CASSLGHAQETQYF. The CDR3 DNA sequence: TGCGCCAGCAGCTTAGGACACGCACAAGAGACCCAGTACTTC. The chain has TRBV5-1 and TRBJ2-5; D perhaps matches TRBD1 (5 bases). Germline loops: CDR1 SGHRS, CDR2 YFSETQ. Trimming removed 2 bases from V and 2 bases from J, with 10 bases in between. The CDR3 has 14 amino acids.

The rearrangement joins TRBV5-5 to TRBJ1-1; possible D gene TRBD1, 6 bases. This CDR3 is 14 amino acids long. Per the germline V gene, CDR1 is SGHKS and CDR2 is YYEKEE (reference sequence). Trimming took off 0 bases at V and 3 bases at J, with 9 bases between the two ends. Here the CDR3 reads CASSLGQAYTEAFF. In DNA form, the CDR3 reads TGTGCCAGCAGCTTGGGACAGGCCTACACTGAAGCTTTCTTT.

This clone was detected many times. This chain links TRBV7-2 with TRBJ2-1; tentatively, D is TRBD2 (5 bases). CDR3 length: 14 amino acids. Germline loops: CDR1 SGHTA, CDR2 FQGNSA. With 5 bases removed from V and 6 bases from J, the gap between germline ends came to 14 bases. The CDR3 sequence is CASSPLVFGNEQFF. The CDR3 DNA is TGTGCCAGCAGCCCACTAGTTTTCGGCAATGAGCAGTTCTTC.

The genes are TRBV21-1 and TRBJ1-2. TRBV21-1 is assigned pseudogene status. The CDR3 length is 15 residues. The CDR3 nucleotides read TGTGCCAGCAGCTTCAATTCCCCGGCGAACTATGGCTACACCTTC. Its translation is CASSFNSPANYGYTF.

J is TRBJ1-4 and V is TRBV2; D is ambiguous. Germline V gene sequence: CDR1 SNHLY, CDR2 FYNNEI. CDR3 length equals 13 residues. V was pared by 4 bases and J by 7 bases, with 10 bases between. The CDR3 sequence: CASSVGSGEKLFF. For the CDR3, the DNA is TGTGCCAGCAGTGTGGGTAGCGGTGAAAAACTGTTTTTT.

V usage is TRBV2 and J usage is TRBJ2-3; the D is unclear. The CDR3 loop spans 14 amino acids. Germline values: CDR1 SNHLY, CDR2 FYNNEI. Trimming removed 2 bases from V and 4 bases from J, with 10 bases in between. This CDR3 reads CASSESNKADTQYF. CDR3 DNA sequence: TGTGCCAGCAGTGAATCCAATAAGGCAGATACGCAGTATTTT.

The chain employs TRBV2 and TRBJ2-5, with a weak D call TRBD2 (6 bases). Trimming removed 3 bases from V and 3 bases from J, with 14 bases in between. Germline V gene data show CDR1 as SNHLY and CDR2 as FYNNEI. CDR3 size: 15 residues. The CDR3 region has the DNA TGTGCCAGCAGTGACACCCTAGCGAACAAAGAGACCCAGTACTTC. This sequence encodes CASSDTLANKETQYF.

There are a few counts of this clone. The CDR3 loop is CASSRQKGYTF. Here the CDR3 DNA reads TGTGCCAGCAGTAGACAGAAAGGCTACACCTTC. V usage is TRBV28 and J usage is TRBJ1-2; D may be TRBD1 (5 bases). Germline CDR1 is MDHEN and CDR2 is SYDVKM. The V gene lost 5 bases and the J gene lost 8 bases, with 9 bases spanning the gap. There are 11 residues in the CDR3.